The 4 T cell receptor beta chains listed next were all sequenced from one sample in a study of cytomegalovirus exposure and HLA in healthy donors. The PCR was carried out with 60 Vbeta primers and 13 Jbeta primers. TCRdb's copy holds only in-frame clones and misses some; the assay was immunoSEQ multiplex PCR. The sample carries around 140,000 clones, 79% recorded once. The sequenced sample consisted of PBMCs. These receptor sequences come from a male donor in good health and CMV-seronegative.

This chain uses TRBV19 with TRBJ1-3, with 10 bases identical to TRBD1. Germline CDR1 is LNHDA and CDR2 is SQIVND (reference sequence). This CDR3 contains 18 residues. After removal of 6 bases from V and 4 bases from J, the junction contained 15 bases not matched to a gene. In DNA form, the CDR3 reads TGTGCCAGTAGCCCTACACCGGGACAGGGGTCCAACGGAAACACCATATATTTT. Amino acid sequence: CASSPTPGQGSNGNTIYF.

The rearrangement joins TRBV2 to TRBJ1-6, with TRBD1 matching over 7 bases. The CDR3 covers 16 residues. Germline V CDR1 and CDR2: SNHLY, FYNNEI. V gave up 6 bases and J gave up 7 bases; unmatched junction bases: 12. The CDR3 is CASRSTHRDRNSPLHF. CDR3 bases: TGTGCCAGCAGATCGACACACCGGGACAGAAATTCACCCCTCCACTTT. The entire variable domain, with the rest obtained from reference TRBV2 and TRBJ1-6, is as follows: EPEVTQTPSHQVTQMGQEVILRCVPISNHLYFYWYRQILGQKVEFLVSFYNNEISEKSEIFDDQFSVERPDGSNFTLKIRSTKLEDSAMYFCASRSTHRDRNSPLHFGNGTRLTVT.

The chain joins TRBV2 to TRBJ1-2; 7 nucleotides align to TRBD1. The trim removed 2 bases at V and 3 bases at J, leaving 12 bases unmatched. This CDR3 is built from 17 residues. Looked up from germline, CDR1 is SNHLY and CDR2 is FYNNEI. The CDR3 DNA follows: TGTGCCAGCAGTGAAACAGGGGACCCTCGGGAAGACTATGGCTACACCTTC. Amino acids: CASSETGDPREDYGYTF. Complete variable domain (other parts from reference TRBV2 and TRBJ1-2): EPEVTQTPSHQVTQMGQEVILRCVPISNHLYFYWYRQILGQKVEFLVSFYNNEISEKSEIFDDQFSVERPDGSNFTLKIRSTKLEDSAMYFCASSETGDPREDYGYTFGSGTRLTVV.

The chain carries TRBV7-8 and TRBJ1-6; D gene unclear. The V gene's germline CDR1 is SGHVS and CDR2 FQNEAQ. V lost 4 bases and J lost 5, with 12 bases in between. CDR3 size: 15 residues. Written as DNA, the CDR3 is TGTGCCAGCAGCTACACCGGCGGAGATAATTCACCCCTCCACTTT. It specifies CASSYTGGDNSPLHF.